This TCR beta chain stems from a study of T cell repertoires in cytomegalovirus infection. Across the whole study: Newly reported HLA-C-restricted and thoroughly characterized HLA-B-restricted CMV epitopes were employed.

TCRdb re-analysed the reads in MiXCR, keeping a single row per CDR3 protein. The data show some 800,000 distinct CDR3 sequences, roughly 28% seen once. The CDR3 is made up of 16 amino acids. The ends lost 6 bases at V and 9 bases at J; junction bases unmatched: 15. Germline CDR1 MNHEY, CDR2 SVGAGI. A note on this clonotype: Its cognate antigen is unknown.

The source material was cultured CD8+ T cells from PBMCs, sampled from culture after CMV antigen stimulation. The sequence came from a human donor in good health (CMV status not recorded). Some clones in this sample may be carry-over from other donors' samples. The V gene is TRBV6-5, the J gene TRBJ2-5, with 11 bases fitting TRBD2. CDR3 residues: CASRSDSGGGSRSQYF. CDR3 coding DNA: TGTGCCAGCAGATCCGATAGCGGGGGGGGGTCGAGGTCCCAGTACTTC.